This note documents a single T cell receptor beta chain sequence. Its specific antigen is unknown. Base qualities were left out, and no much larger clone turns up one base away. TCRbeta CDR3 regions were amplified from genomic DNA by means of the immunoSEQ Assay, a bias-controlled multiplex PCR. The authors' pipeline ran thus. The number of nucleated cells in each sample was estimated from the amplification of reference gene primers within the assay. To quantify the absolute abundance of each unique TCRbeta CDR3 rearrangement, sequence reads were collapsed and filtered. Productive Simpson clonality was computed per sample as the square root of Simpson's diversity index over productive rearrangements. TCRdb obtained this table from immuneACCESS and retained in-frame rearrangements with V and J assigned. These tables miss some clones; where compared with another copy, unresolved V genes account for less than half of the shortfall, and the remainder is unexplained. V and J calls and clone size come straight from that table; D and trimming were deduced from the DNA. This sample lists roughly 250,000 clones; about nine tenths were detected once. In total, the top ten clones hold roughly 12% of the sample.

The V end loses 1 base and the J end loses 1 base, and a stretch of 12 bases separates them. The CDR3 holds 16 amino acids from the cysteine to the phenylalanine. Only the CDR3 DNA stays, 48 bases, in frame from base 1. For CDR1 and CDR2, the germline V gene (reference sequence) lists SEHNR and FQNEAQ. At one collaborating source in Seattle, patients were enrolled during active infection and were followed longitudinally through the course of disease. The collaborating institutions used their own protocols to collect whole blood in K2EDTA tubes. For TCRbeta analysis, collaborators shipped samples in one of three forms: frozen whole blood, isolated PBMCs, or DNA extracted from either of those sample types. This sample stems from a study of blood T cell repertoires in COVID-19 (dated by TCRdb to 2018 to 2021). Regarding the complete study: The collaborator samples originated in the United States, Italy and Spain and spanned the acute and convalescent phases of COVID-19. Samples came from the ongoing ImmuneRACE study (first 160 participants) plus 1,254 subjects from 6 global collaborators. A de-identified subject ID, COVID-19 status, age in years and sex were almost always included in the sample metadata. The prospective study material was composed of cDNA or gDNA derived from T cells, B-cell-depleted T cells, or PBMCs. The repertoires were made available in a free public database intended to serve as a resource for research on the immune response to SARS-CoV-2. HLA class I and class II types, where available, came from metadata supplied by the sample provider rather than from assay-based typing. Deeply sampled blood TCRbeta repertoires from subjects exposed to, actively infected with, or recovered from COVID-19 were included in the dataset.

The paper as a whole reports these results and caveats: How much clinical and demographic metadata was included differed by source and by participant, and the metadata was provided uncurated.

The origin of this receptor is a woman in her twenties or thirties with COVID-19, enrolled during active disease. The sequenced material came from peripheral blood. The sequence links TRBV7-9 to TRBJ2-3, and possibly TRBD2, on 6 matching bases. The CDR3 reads CASSLVMGGGTDTQYF. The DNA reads TGTGCCAGCAGCTTAGTTATGGGGGGAGGCACAGATACGCAGTATTTT.